The 30 T cell receptor beta chains reported below all come from one sample, sequenced in a study of T-cell memory formation after mild COVID-19. TCRdb re-called the 5' RACE reads through MiXCR, storing one row per CDR3 protein. The repertoire has 140,000 to 150,000 distinct CDR3 sequences, approximately 5.7% of them found once; the top ten carry approximately 2.2%. Sequencing was done on a sample of PBMCs or a T cell subset sorted from them (not recorded which). These receptors all come from an adult woman who had mild COVID-19 (a few samples of this study predate the infection). Cell type and time point are not known.

The rearrangement uses TRBV6-5 and TRBJ1-2; TRBD1 matches at 9 bases. V dropped 6 bases and J dropped 3; count of bases not matched to a gene: 8. CDR1 and CDR2 from the germline V gene are MNHEY and SVGAGI. The CDR3 contains 15 residues. Here the CDR3 reads CASSPTRTGDYGYTF. The CDR3 region has the DNA TGTGCCAGCAGCCCTACCCGGACAGGGGACTATGGCTACACCTTC.

This clonotype was seen a few times. This rearrangement joins TRBV6-1 to TRBJ1-4; D gene uncertain. Trimming shortened V by 10 bases and J by 5 bases, and 14 bases separated the two germline ends. Germline CDR1 reads MNHNS; CDR2 reads SASEGT. CDR3 length equals 13 residues. CDR3: CATRVVVNEKLFF. Here the CDR3 DNA reads TGTGCCACCCGGGTAGTAGTGAATGAAAAACTGTTTTTT.

This clonotype has more than one count but fewer than ten. This rearrangement joins TRBV9 to TRBJ2-3; 9 bases agree with TRBD1. This CDR3 has 15 residues. V lost 0 bases and J lost 5; bases outside the gene matches: 4. Germline V lookup: CDR1 SGDLS, CDR2 YYNGEE. The chain's CDR3 is CASSVEDRGRDTQYF. The DNA for the CDR3 is TGTGCCAGCAGCGTAGAAGACAGGGGGAGAGATACGCAGTATTTT.

This clonotype was found many times. The chain carries TRBV9 and TRBJ1-6; TRBD1 aligns across 8 bases. CDR1 and CDR2 (germline): SGDLS, YYNGEE. CDR3 size: 15 residues. V was clipped by 3 bases and J by 8 bases; unmatched bases: 7. The CDR3 region is CASSGLGQADSPLHF. The CDR3 DNA follows: TGTGCCAGCAGCGGCCTGGGACAGGCTGATTCACCCCTCCACTTT.

This clonotype was seen more than once but under ten times. J is TRBJ2-1 and V is TRBV7-8; D gene unclear. CDR1 is SGHVS, CDR2 FQNEAQ, per germline. V lost 4 bases to trimming and J lost 7 bases, with 11 bases between them. CDR3 size: 13 residues. The DNA of the CDR3 is TGTGCCAGCAGCTCCCAGACGGATAATGAGCAGTTCTTC. Translated, it gives CASSSQTDNEQFF.

The CDR3 region has the DNA TGTGCCAGCAGTTTCTCCAAGGGGATAAATGAAAAACTGTTTTTT. Amino acid sequence: CASSFSKGINEKLFF. J is TRBJ1-4 and V is TRBV12-3 or TRBV12-4; D perhaps matches TRBD1 (5 bases). The CDR3 extends over 15 amino acids. The V and J ends lost 3 bases and 5 bases respectively, with 13 bases between them.

This clonotype showed up many times. The V and J genes are TRBV7-9 and TRBJ2-1, with TRBD1 identical over 9 bases. Germline lookup yields CDR1 SEHNR and CDR2 FQNEAQ (reference sequence). CDR3 length: 17 amino acids. J lost 5 bases, V lost 6 bases, and 14 bases had no gene match. CDR3 nucleotides: TGTGCCAGCAGATCCCGGGTCAGGGACAGGGAAGACAATGAGCAGTTCTTC. This codes for CASRSRVRDREDNEQFF.

The gene calls are TRBV5-1 and TRBJ2-1; possible D gene TRBD1, 6 bases. CDR1 SGHRS and CDR2 YFSETQ come from the germline V gene. This CDR3 region has 15 residues. Deletions cut 3 bases from V and 5 bases from J, with 15 bases between. The CDR3 DNA sequence: TGCGCCAGCAGCTACAGGGTAGGGCTTAACAATGAGCAGTTCTTC. Its protein is CASSYRVGLNNEQFF.

This clonotype was seen many times. This sequence joins TRBV5-1 and TRBJ1-1; 9 bases are shared with TRBD1. The CDR3 is made up of 14 amino acids. Germline V gene lookup returns CDR1 SGHRS and CDR2 YFSETQ. J was trimmed by 8 bases and V by 2 bases; bases with no gene match: 7. The CDR3 reads CASSLQGASVEAFF. CDR3 coding DNA: TGCGCCAGCAGCTTACAGGGGGCGTCCGTCGAAGCTTTCTTT.

The chain couples TRBV6-2 or TRBV6-3 to TRBJ2-1, with 10 bases fitting TRBD2. The germline CDR1 and CDR2 sequences are MNHEY and SVGEGT. Unmatched junction bases numbered 14, after V lost 3 bases and J lost 6 bases. The CDR3 is made up of 18 amino acids. The chain's CDR3 is CASSYRSSGSPMRNEQFF. The DNA of the CDR3 is TGTGCCAGCAGTTATCGGTCTAGCGGGAGCCCCATGCGCAATGAGCAGTTCTTC.

There are a few counts of this clonotype. CDR3 coding DNA: TGCAGTGCTAGAGCGGGTAGCTCCTACAATGAGCAGTTCTTC. Translating gives CSARAGSSYNEQFF. V usage is TRBV20-1 and J usage is TRBJ2-1, with D uncertain. V gave up 1 base and J gave up 0 bases, with 7 bases separating them. Germline assignment: CDR1 DFQATT and CDR2 SNEGSKA (reference sequence). The CDR3 loop spans 14 amino acids.

Only one count was recorded for this clonotype. The rearrangement links TRBV6-1 to TRBJ2-5; 8 nucleotides match TRBD2. Unmatched junction bases numbered 17, after V lost 6 bases and J lost 5 bases. This CDR3 has 17 amino acids. The germline CDR1 and CDR2 sequences are MNHNS and SASEGT. CDR3 nucleotide sequence: TGTGCCAGCAGGGAGATAGGAGTAGCGGGGATTGGGGAGACCCAGTACTTC. This encodes CASREIGVAGIGETQYF.

This clonotype was seen ten or more times. This sequence joins TRBV6-5 and TRBJ2-3, with D tentatively TRBD2 (7 bases). The V gene lost 9 bases and the J gene lost 8 bases, with 24 bases spanning the gap. CDR1 and CDR2 from the germline V gene are MNHEY and SVGAGI. The CDR3 is 15 amino acids. CDR3 amino acids: CASSTGASGGGTQYF. In nucleotides, the CDR3 is TGTGCCAGTTCCACCGGGGCTAGCGGAGGGGGTACGCAGTATTTT.

There are many counts of this clonotype. This chain joins TRBV5-5 and TRBJ2-7; the match to TRBD2 covers 8 bases. V lost 1 base to trimming and J lost 5 bases; unmatched junction nucleotides: 5. The CDR3 totals 14 residues. CDR1 and CDR2 (germline): SGHKS, YYEKEE (reference sequence). CDR3 in amino acids: CASSLWRGVNEQYF. Here the CDR3 DNA reads TGTGCCAGCAGCTTGTGGCGGGGGGTTAACGAGCAGTACTTC.

This clonotype was observed a handful of times. The chain is built from TRBV5-1 and TRBJ2-3; no firm D call. Looked up from germline, CDR1 is SGHRS and CDR2 is YFSETQ. CDR3 length equals 16 residues. V was cut by 0 bases and J by 0 bases, with 11 bases left in between. The CDR3 loop reads CASSLGSRTSTDTQYF. Written as DNA, the CDR3 is TGCGCCAGCAGCTTGGGCTCTCGGACGAGCACAGATACGCAGTATTTT. Combining the CDR3 with reference TRBV5-1 and TRBJ2-3 gives the whole variable domain KAGVTQTPRYLIKTRGQQVTLSCSPISGHRSVSWYQQTPGQGLQFLFEYFSETQRNKGNFPGRFSGRQFSNSRSEMNVSTLELGDSALYLCASSLGSRTSTDTQYFGPGTRLTVL.

This clonotype was observed at least ten times. The rearrangement uses TRBV7-2 and TRBJ1-1, with unresolved D. The CDR3 length is 15 residues. The ends were cut back, 0 bases at V and 1 base at J, with 9 bases in the middle. CDR1 and CDR2 (germline): SGHTA, FQGNSA. The CDR3 loop reads CASSLASQRNTEAFF. Here the CDR3 DNA reads TGTGCCAGCAGCTTAGCGAGTCAGAGGAACACTGAAGCTTTCTTT.

This clonotype was counted between two and nine times. The J gene is TRBJ2-5, the V gene TRBV12-3 or TRBV12-4; 11 nucleotides align to TRBD1. The CDR3 extends over 16 amino acids. V shed 6 bases, J shed 7 bases, and the junction held 13 bases outside the gene matches. The CDR3 DNA is TGTGCCAGCAGACACTACTTGGGACAGGGGGGAGGGACCCAGTACTTC. It specifies CASRHYLGQGGGTQYF.

This clonotype was counted a few times. The chain recombines TRBV25-1 with TRBJ2-7; 7 bases agree with TRBD1. There are 15 residues in the CDR3. Germline V gene lookup returns CDR1 MGHDK and CDR2 SYGVNS. J gave up 2 bases and V 4 bases, and 8 bases lay outside the gene matches. CDR3 nucleotide sequence: TGTGCCAGCAGTGCAAGCTGGACAGGAACCTACGAGCAGTACTTC. Encoded protein: CASSASWTGTYEQYF.

This clonotype has a count of ten or more. The rearrangement links TRBV10-3 to TRBJ2-3; D is possibly TRBD1 or TRBD2 (5 bases each). Germline CDR1 and CDR2: ENHRY and SYGVKD. This CDR3 is 16 amino acids long. Trimming shortened V by 10 bases and J by 2 bases, and 22 bases separated the two germline ends. The CDR3: CATQPGFGGLTDTQYF. CDR3 coding DNA: TGTGCCACCCAACCAGGGTTTGGCGGGCTCACAGATACGCAGTATTTT.

The table lists this clonotype with many counts. The chain is built from TRBV10-3 and TRBJ2-5; D perhaps matches TRBD1 (5 bases). The V end lost 10 bases, the J end lost 0 bases, and 9 bases lay between the germline ends. From germline, CDR1 is ENHRY and CDR2 SYGVKD. The CDR3 length is 12 residues. The CDR3 sequence: CASRQNQETQYF. DNA of the CDR3: TGTGCCAGCCGACAGAACCAAGAGACCCAGTACTTC.

This clonotype was picked up many times. The CDR3 sequence: CASSPRQGMIRDTQYF. The CDR3 DNA is TGTGCCAGCAGCCCGCGACAGGGAATGATCAGAGATACGCAGTATTTT. The chain uses TRBV7-8 and TRBJ2-3; 7 bases fit TRBD1. Losses at the gene ends were 5 bases for V and 5 bases for J; bases not matched to a gene: 13. Germline V gives CDR1 SGHVS, CDR2 FQNEAQ. This CDR3 region has 16 residues.

The chain recombines TRBV24-1 with TRBJ2-1; D is ambiguous. The ends were cut back, 7 bases at V and 8 bases at J, with 11 bases in the middle. Germline V CDR1 and CDR2: KGHDR, SFDVKD. This CDR3 contains 12 residues. The DNA of the CDR3 is TGTGCCACCAGCGATCCGGTCGATGAGCAGTTCTTC. This gives the protein CATSDPVDEQFF.

The chain uses TRBV7-9 and TRBJ1-2; D is ambiguous. Germline CDR1 reads SEHNR; CDR2 reads FQNEAQ (reference sequence). This CDR3 region has 12 residues. The V end lost 2 bases, the J end lost 8 bases, and 9 bases lay between the germline ends. This CDR3 reads CASSLWNGGYTF. CDR3 nucleotide sequence: TGTGCCAGCAGCTTATGGAACGGGGGCTACACCTTC.

The sample holds many counts of this clonotype. The rearrangement links TRBV18 to TRBJ2-7; TRBD1 might be the D (5 bases). V shed 2 bases and J shed 1 base, with 6 bases lying between them. The CDR3 totals 13 residues. Germline V lookup: CDR1 KGHSH, CDR2 LQKENI. DNA of the CDR3: TGTGCCAGCTCACCAGGGGCGTCCTACGAGCAGTACTTC. Protein: CASSPGASYEQYF.

This clonotype has only a few counts. This chain connects TRBV20-1 to TRBJ1-4, with D possibly TRBD1 on 5 matching bases. In germline, CDR1 is DFQATT, CDR2 SNEGSKA (reference sequence). V was clipped by 1 base and J by 5 bases, with 11 bases between them. The CDR3 spans 14 residues. In DNA form, the CDR3 reads TGCAGTGCTAGAGCGGGACCGGGGAATGAAAAACTGTTTTTT. Amino acids: CSARAGPGNEKLFF.

This clonotype showed up just a few times. The chain employs TRBV18 and TRBJ1-6, with D uncertain. Trimming took 3 bases from V and 9 from J, leaving 15 bases between them. CDR3 length: 15 residues. Germline CDR1 is KGHSH and CDR2 is LQKENI. The DNA of the CDR3 is TGTGCCAGCTCACCCGGGAGGGAAGCCGGTTCACCCCTCCACTTT. Encoded protein: CASSPGREAGSPLHF.

This clonotype was detected many times. The CDR3 DNA is TGTGCCAGCAGTCCCCGAGATACGCAGTATTTT. It specifies CASSPRDTQYF. The chain joins TRBV6-5 to TRBJ2-3; D gene ambiguous. The CDR3 loop spans 11 amino acids. Germline V gives CDR1 MNHEY, CDR2 SVGAGI. Trimming took 5 bases from V and 5 from J, leaving 5 bases between them.

At least ten counts were recorded for this clonotype. An end of the junction does not agree with germline; a read error may underlie this. The rearrangement joins TRBV20-1 to TRBJ2-7; unclear D gene. Germline-derived CDR1 and CDR2 are DFQATT and SNEGSKA (reference sequence). This CDR3 is built from 13 residues. The CDR3 sequence is CSARDSLGGSRIF. The DNA for the CDR3 is TGCAGTGCTAGAGATAGTCTGGGCGGATCCCGTATATTC.

This clonotype was found a few times. The chain has TRBV7-9 and TRBJ2-7, with 7 positions matching TRBD1. Germline loops: CDR1 SEHNR, CDR2 FQNEAQ (reference sequence). The V and J ends lost 1 base and 2 bases, in that order; junction bases with no gene match: 5. The CDR3 consists of 15 residues. This CDR3 is CASSLEGTVAYEQYF. CDR3 DNA: TGTGCCAGCAGCTTAGAGGGGACAGTGGCCTACGAGCAGTACTTC.

This clonotype has just a few counts. The chain uses TRBV6-2 or TRBV6-3 and TRBJ1-2; no definite D call. Germline assignment: CDR1 MNHEY and CDR2 SVGEGT. This CDR3 has 13 residues. Trimming removed 2 bases at V and 1 base at J, with 5 bases between. DNA of the CDR3: TGTGCCAGCAGTTACGGCCTTAACTATGGCTACACCTTC. This codes for CASSYGLNYGYTF.